This T cell receptor (beta chain) was captured in a study of blood T cell repertoires in COVID-19. Sequenced by immunoSEQ multiplex PCR; TCRdb stores in-frame clones only, minus some. Of 100,000 to 150,000 clones in the sample, about 85% were seen once. V gave up 1 base and J gave up 1 base; unmatched junction bases: 5. This CDR3 contains 18 residues. CDR1 and CDR2 (germline): SGHRS, YFSETQ. The sequenced material came from peripheral blood. The sequence came from a man older than 75 with active or convalescent COVID-19. The chain couples TRBV5-1 to TRBJ2-2, with 12 bases lining up with TRBD2. The CDR3, as DNA: TGCGCCAGCAGCTTGCAGACTAGCGGGAGAGGGAACACCGGGGAGCTGTTTTTT. Translated: CASSLQTSGRGNTGELFF.